This TCR beta chain was obtained from a study of T cell responses to AZD1222 COVID-19 vaccine. To note about this clone: Its cognate antigen is unknown.

Study-wide points: Only 5 or 6 individuals given AZD1222 were seropositive at baseline. Vaccine-associated CD4 TCRs spanned spike, dominant at 160-218 and 743-854. White British donors predominated, females outnumbered males, and clonal diversity was possibly underestimated.

The V and J ends lost 3 bases and 11 bases, in that order; junction bases with no gene match: 13. The CDR3 totals 16 residues. From germline, CDR1 is MNHEY and CDR2 SVGAGI. Libraries were prepared by immunoSEQ multiplex PCR; TCRdb keeps only in-frame clonotypes and omits some of them. Found here are about 67,000 clones, 83% of them singletons; the top ten hold about 6.5%. This clonotype was sampled from an adult who received the AZD1222 COVID-19 vaccine. The specimen was peripheral blood, collected 28 days after the second AZD1222 dose. The J gene is TRBJ2-1, the V gene TRBV6-5, with TRBD2 matching over 10 bases. This chain's CDR3 is CASSYLGASGGQKQFF. As DNA, the CDR3 is TGTGCCAGCAGTTATTTAGGGGCTAGCGGGGGCCAAAAGCAGTTCTTC.